This TCR beta chain is from a study of blood T cells in healthy people across ages. Overall study results and limits: Naive T cell percentage showed a strong correlation with TCR beta diversity. TCR beta diversity per million T cells fell roughly linearly with age.

For the second PCR, which ran for about 7 to 12 cycles, a sample-barcoded 5' primer and a J-beta primer mix were used. TCRdb analysed the 5' RACE reads with MiXCR anew, one entry per CDR3 protein. The sample holds under 950,000 distinct CDR3 sequences; roughly 20% are singletons and the top ten take roughly 22%. Those donating, healthy Caucasian individuals from Russia, were aged roughly 6 to 90. Isolating PBMCs gave at least 6.5 million of these cells per sample. Worth noting for this clonotype: Antigen: not known.

V was pared by 3 bases and J by 10 bases, with 9 bases of the junction left unmatched. This CDR3 is 15 amino acids long. CDR1 and CDR2 (germline): SNHLY, FYNNEI. What was sequenced was blood. The genes are TRBV2 and TRBJ1-6, with TRBD1 matching 7 bases. This sequence originates from a man between 65 and 85 years old in good health. The CDR3 DNA sequence: TGTGCCAGCAGTGAGGAGACAGGGAATCGGTCACCCCTCCACTTT. It is translated as CASSEETGNRSPLHF.